Below, one T cell receptor (beta chain) is given with its context. The target antigen is unknown. This sample is part of a study of cytotoxic CD8 clonotypes in ibrutinib-treated CLL. As for the study in general: Outcomes included around 25 partial and 2 complete responses; after median roughly 71 months, approximately 14 stayed remitted and 12 progressed. Samples showed on average approximately 270,000 productive templates and about 94,000 productive rearrangements.

General observations from the study: Private clonotypes, not public ones, expanded at ibrutinib response.

V was pared by 0 bases and J by 3 bases, with 4 bases of the junction left unmatched. This CDR3 has 16 residues. Germline V gene data show CDR1 as SGHDN and CDR2 as FVKESK. Target depth was 1 in 200,000 to 1 in 1 million T cells, about 10x per clonotype. Clones were sequenced by immunoSEQ multiplex PCR, and TCRdb holds only the in-frame ones, with some missing. Of around 200,000 clones detected, 70% appear once; the ten largest clones hold 5.9%. Here the sequenced sample was PBMCs, taken after 12 months of ibrutinib treatment. This receptor was taken from a human donor with chronic lymphocytic leukemia. This chain links TRBV14 with TRBJ2-2; 7 bases agree with TRBD1. CDR3 amino acids: CASSQDDREDTGELFF. In DNA, the CDR3 is TGTGCCAGCAGCCAAGATGACAGGGAAGACACCGGGGAGCTGTTTTTT.